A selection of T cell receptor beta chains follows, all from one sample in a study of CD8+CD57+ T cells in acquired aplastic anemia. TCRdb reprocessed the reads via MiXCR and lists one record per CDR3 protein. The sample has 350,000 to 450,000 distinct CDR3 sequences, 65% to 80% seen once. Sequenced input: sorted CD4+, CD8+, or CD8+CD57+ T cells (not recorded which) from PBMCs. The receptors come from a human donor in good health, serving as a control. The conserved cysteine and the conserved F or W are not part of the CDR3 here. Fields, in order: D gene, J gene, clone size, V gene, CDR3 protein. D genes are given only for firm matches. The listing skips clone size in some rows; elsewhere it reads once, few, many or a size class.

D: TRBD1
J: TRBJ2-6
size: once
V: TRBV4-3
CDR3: ASNRQGAGANVLT

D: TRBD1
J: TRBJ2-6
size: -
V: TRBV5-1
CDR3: ASSFRVGGLLTFSGANVLT

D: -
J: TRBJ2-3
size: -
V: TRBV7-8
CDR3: ATSDLDGRDTQY

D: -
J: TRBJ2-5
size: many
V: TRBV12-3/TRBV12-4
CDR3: ASSLVIETQY

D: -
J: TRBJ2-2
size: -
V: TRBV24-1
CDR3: ATRQGKGGELF

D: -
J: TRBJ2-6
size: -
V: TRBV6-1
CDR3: ASSRGWTGANVLT

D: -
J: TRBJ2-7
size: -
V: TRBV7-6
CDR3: ASSLGKGAYEQY

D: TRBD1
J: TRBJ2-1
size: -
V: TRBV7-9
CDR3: ASSGVQGALDTQQF

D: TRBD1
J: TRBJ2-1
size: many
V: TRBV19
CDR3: ASTIRDRAYNEQF

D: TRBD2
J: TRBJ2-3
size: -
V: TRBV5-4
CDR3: ASSSDIGGGRTDTQY

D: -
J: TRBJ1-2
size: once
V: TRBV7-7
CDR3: AGRMPPGGYT

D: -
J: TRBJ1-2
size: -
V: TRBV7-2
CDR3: ASSLGAAGHGYTT

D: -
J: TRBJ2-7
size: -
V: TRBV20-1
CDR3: SARVVNEQY

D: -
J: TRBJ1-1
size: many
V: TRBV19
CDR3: ASSIAEGVAF

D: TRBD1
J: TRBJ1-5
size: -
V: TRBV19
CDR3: ASRKQGNHNQPQH

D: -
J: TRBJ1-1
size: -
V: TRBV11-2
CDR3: ASSSGYSTEAF

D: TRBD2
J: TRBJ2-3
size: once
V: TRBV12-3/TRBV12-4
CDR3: ATRLVRGATGTQY

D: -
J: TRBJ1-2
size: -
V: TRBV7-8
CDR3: ASSLIRGVQYFG

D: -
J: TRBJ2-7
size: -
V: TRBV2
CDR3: ASSGTRAPTMPIGN

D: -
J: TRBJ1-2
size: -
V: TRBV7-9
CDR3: ASSQSRNYDYT

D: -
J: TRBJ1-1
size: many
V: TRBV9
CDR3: ASSVEGGMNTEAF

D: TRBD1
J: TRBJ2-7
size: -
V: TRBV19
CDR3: ASCRDSSSYEQY

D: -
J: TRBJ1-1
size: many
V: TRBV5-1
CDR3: ASSPGGGQNPGNTEAF

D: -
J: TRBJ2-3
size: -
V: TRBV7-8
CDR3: ASSWAGVSTETQY

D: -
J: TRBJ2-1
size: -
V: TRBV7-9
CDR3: ASSLDLTGHPENEQF

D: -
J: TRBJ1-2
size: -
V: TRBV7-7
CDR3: ASSLGIGGTQDTT

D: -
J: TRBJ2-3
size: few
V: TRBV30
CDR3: AWRLGIRSDTQY

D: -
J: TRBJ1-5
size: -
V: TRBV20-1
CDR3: SARARRSNQPQH

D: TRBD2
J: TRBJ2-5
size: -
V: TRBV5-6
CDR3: ASSLGVPGGQETQY

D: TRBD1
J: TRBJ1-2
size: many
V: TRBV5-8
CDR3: ASSLQGNYGYT

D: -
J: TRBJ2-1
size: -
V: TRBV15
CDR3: ASSKLARVSNEQF

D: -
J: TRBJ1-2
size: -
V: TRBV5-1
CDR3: ASSLGFQNYT

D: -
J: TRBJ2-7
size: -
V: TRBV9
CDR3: ASSLDPLVFGEQY

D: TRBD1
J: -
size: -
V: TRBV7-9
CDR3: ASSVDRDHDQY

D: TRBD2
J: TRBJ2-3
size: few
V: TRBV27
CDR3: ASSLSTPGTSGGQGDTQY

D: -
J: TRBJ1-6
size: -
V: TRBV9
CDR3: ASSEGKRGSPRD

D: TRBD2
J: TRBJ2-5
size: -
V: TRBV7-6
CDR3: ASSFDCSGGGTEY

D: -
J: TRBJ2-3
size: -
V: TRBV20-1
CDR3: SARDRASYRMDTQY

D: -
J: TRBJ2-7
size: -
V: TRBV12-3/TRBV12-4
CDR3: ASSMGSGETYEQY

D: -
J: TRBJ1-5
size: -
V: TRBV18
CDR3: ASSRETGYSNQPQH

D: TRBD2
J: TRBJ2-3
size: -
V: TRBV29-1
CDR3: SVDGGSALWDTQY

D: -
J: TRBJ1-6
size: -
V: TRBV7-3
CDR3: ASSSPGSPLH

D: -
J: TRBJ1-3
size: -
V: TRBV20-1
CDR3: SARAAGAGRNTIY

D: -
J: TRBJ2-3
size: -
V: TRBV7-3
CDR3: ASSLQGPGTATQY

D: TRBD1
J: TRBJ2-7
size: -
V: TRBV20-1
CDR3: SASGLGQGIYEQY

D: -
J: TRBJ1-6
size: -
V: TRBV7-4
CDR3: ASSVRWENSALN

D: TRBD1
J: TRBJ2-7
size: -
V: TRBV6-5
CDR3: ASRGRTGGSYEQY

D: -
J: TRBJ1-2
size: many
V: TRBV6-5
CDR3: ASSFPGSYGYT